This is a list of T cell receptor beta chains from one sample in a study of blood T cell repertoires in COVID-19. Using immunoSEQ multiplex PCR, the repertoire was profiled, and TCRdb retains in-frame clones only, with some absent. The top ten clones hold approximately 1.6% of a sample with around 250,000 clones, more than 75% of them seen once. Sequencing was carried out using PBMCs or T cells enriched from blood (not recorded which). The receptors shown here come from a woman aged 50 to 65 who had recovered from COVID-19. Both conserved end residues are part of each CDR3. Fields, in order: V gene, D gene, J gene, clone size, CDR3 protein, CDR3 DNA. D genes are given only for firm matches. A row's size may be missing; if present it is once, few, many or a size class.

V gene: TRBV9
D gene: TRBD1
J gene: TRBJ2-5
clone size: NA
CDR3 protein: CASSVGVGQGGTQYF
CDR3 DNA: TGTGCCAGCAGCGTAGGGGTGGGACAGGGAGGGACCCAGTACTTC

V gene: TRBV10-1
D gene: TRBD1
J gene: TRBJ1-2
clone size: NA
CDR3 protein: CASSDRDRAGYTF
CDR3 DNA: TGCGCCAGCAGTGACCGGGACAGGGCTGGCTACACCTTC

V gene: TRBV7-8
D gene: NA
J gene: TRBJ1-4
clone size: few
CDR3 protein: CASSRERHEKLFF
CDR3 DNA: TGTGCCAGCAGCCGGGAGAGGCATGAAAAACTGTTTTTT

V gene: TRBV20-1
D gene: TRBD2
J gene: TRBJ2-1
clone size: NA
CDR3 protein: CSASRTSGNNEQFF
CDR3 DNA: TGCAGTGCTAGTAGGACTAGCGGGAACAATGAGCAGTTCTTC

V gene: TRBV29-1
D gene: TRBD2
J gene: TRBJ2-1
clone size: NA
CDR3 protein: CSAGLAGYNEQFF
CDR3 DNA: TGCAGCGCCGGACTAGCGGGATACAATGAGCAGTTCTTC

V gene: TRBV6-4
D gene: TRBD1
J gene: TRBJ2-5
clone size: NA
CDR3 protein: CASSADRDRVFETQYF
CDR3 DNA: TGTGCCAGCAGCGCGGATCGGGACAGGGTATTCGAGACCCAGTACTTC

V gene: TRBV7-9
D gene: TRBD2
J gene: TRBJ2-7
clone size: once
CDR3 protein: CASIAPPSGSSYEQYF
CDR3 DNA: TGTGCCAGCATCGCCCCCCCTAGCGGGAGCTCCTACGAGCAGTACTTC

V gene: TRBV28
D gene: NA
J gene: TRBJ1-5
clone size: NA
CDR3 protein: CASSLGGSGQPQHF
CDR3 DNA: TGTGCCAGCAGTTTGGGGGGATCAGGTCAGCCCCAGCATTTT

V gene: TRBV9
D gene: NA
J gene: TRBJ1-1
clone size: NA
CDR3 protein: CASSVDFRGEAFF
CDR3 DNA: TGTGCCAGCAGCGTAGATTTTCGAGGTGAAGCTTTCTTT

V gene: TRBV28
D gene: TRBD1
J gene: TRBJ1-3
clone size: NA
CDR3 protein: CATHSGQGGGNTIYF
CDR3 DNA: TGTGCCACCCATTCCGGACAGGGAGGGGGAAACACCATATATTTT

V gene: TRBV6-1
D gene: NA
J gene: TRBJ2-3
clone size: once
CDR3 protein: CASSEPGPTDTQYF
CDR3 DNA: TGTGCCAGCAGTGAACCCGGTCCCACAGATACGCAGTATTTT

V gene: TRBV7-2
D gene: TRBD1
J gene: TRBJ1-1
clone size: NA
CDR3 protein: CASSVNRGNTEAFF
CDR3 DNA: TGTGCCAGCAGCGTCAACAGGGGGAACACTGAAGCTTTCTTT

V gene: TRBV20-1
D gene: NA
J gene: TRBJ1-3
clone size: NA
CDR3 protein: CSAKATGRIYF
CDR3 DNA: TGCAGTGCTAAGGCCACGGGGAGGATATATTTT

V gene: TRBV5-1
D gene: NA
J gene: TRBJ2-3
clone size: NA
CDR3 protein: CASSLVSGALDTDTQYF
CDR3 DNA: TGCGCCAGCAGCTTGGTCTCCGGAGCGCTGGACACAGATACGCAGTATTTT

V gene: TRBV2
D gene: TRBD1
J gene: TRBJ2-7
clone size: few
CDR3 protein: CASTTGQGLYEQYF
CDR3 DNA: TGTGCCAGCACTACGGGACAGGGGCTCTACGAGCAGTACTTC

V gene: TRBV7-6
D gene: NA
J gene: TRBJ1-1
clone size: NA
CDR3 protein: CASSPPGIYTEAFF
CDR3 DNA: TGTGCCAGCAGCCCCCCGGGAATCTACACTGAAGCTTTCTTT

V gene: TRBV5-1
D gene: NA
J gene: TRBJ2-7
clone size: NA
CDR3 protein: CASSLPRVGAEQYF
CDR3 DNA: TGCGCCAGCAGCTTGCCCCGTGTAGGGGCTGAGCAGTACTTC

V gene: TRBV25-1
D gene: TRBD2
J gene: TRBJ2-1
clone size: NA
CDR3 protein: CASSEYGGLAGNNEQFF
CDR3 DNA: TGTGCCAGCAGTGAATACGGGGGACTAGCGGGGAACAATGAGCAGTTCTTC

V gene: TRBV2
D gene: TRBD2
J gene: TRBJ2-7
clone size: NA
CDR3 protein: CAVTGLAAFGQYF
CDR3 DNA: TGTGCCGTAACGGGACTAGCCGCGTTCGGGCAGTACTTC

V gene: TRBV18
D gene: TRBD1
J gene: TRBJ1-6
clone size: NA
CDR3 protein: CASSAGGSSYNSPLHF
CDR3 DNA: TGTGCCAGCTCGGCAGGGGGTAGCTCCTATAATTCACCCCTCCACTTT

V gene: TRBV21-1
D gene: NA
J gene: TRBJ1-5
clone size: once
CDR3 protein: CASSEGQGLSNQPQHF
CDR3 DNA: TGTGCCAGCAGCGAGGGACAGGGGTTGAGTAATCAGCCCCAGCATTTT

V gene: TRBV4-2
D gene: TRBD2
J gene: TRBJ2-3
clone size: NA
CDR3 protein: CASSSSGRVDYTQYF
CDR3 DNA: TGTGCCAGCAGCTCGAGCGGGAGGGTCGATTATACGCAGTATTTT

V gene: TRBV20-1
D gene: TRBD1
J gene: TRBJ1-2
clone size: NA
CDR3 protein: CSAGTDYTF
CDR3 DNA: TGCAGTGCTGGGACAGACTACACCTTC

V gene: TRBV4-3
D gene: NA
J gene: TRBJ1-2
clone size: NA
CDR3 protein: CASSQVPRAVADGYTF
CDR3 DNA: TGCGCCAGCAGCCAAGTACCCAGGGCAGTTGCGGATGGCTACACCTTC

V gene: TRBV7-9
D gene: TRBD2
J gene: TRBJ2-1
clone size: NA
CDR3 protein: CASSPLAGGGNEQFF
CDR3 DNA: TGTGCCAGCAGCCCCCTAGCGGGAGGAGGCAATGAGCAGTTCTTC

V gene: TRBV9
D gene: TRBD1
J gene: TRBJ1-5
clone size: NA
CDR3 protein: CASSAGQENQPQHF
CDR3 DNA: TGTGCCAGCAGCGCGGGACAGGAAAATCAGCCCCAGCATTTT

V gene: TRBV2
D gene: NA
J gene: TRBJ1-1
clone size: once
CDR3 protein: CASKIGTEAFF
CDR3 DNA: TGTGCCAGCAAAATCGGGACTGAAGCTTTCTTT

V gene: TRBV18
D gene: NA
J gene: TRBJ1-2
clone size: few
CDR3 protein: CASSDAGAGGGYTF
CDR3 DNA: TGTGCCAGCTCAGATGCAGGGGCAGGTGGCGGCTACACCTTC

V gene: TRBV28
D gene: TRBD1
J gene: TRBJ1-2
clone size: NA
CDR3 protein: CASRTGGSIPTYGYTF
CDR3 DNA: TGTGCCAGCAGAACAGGGGGCTCCATTCCTACTTATGGCTACACCTTC

V gene: TRBV5-1
D gene: NA
J gene: TRBJ2-1
clone size: NA
CDR3 protein: CASREGPSSYNEQFF
CDR3 DNA: TGCGCCAGCAGGGAGGGCCCTAGCTCCTACAATGAGCAGTTCTTC

V gene: TRBV27
D gene: NA
J gene: TRBJ1-5
clone size: NA
CDR3 protein: CASSSTTGWAQPQHF
CDR3 DNA: TGTGCCAGCAGTTCAACCACAGGGTGGGCTCAGCCCCAGCATTTT

V gene: TRBV12-3/TRBV12-4
D gene: NA
J gene: TRBJ2-5
clone size: NA
CDR3 protein: CASTLAGVKTQYF
CDR3 DNA: TGTGCCAGCACTCTTGCTGGAGTTAAGACCCAGTACTTC

V gene: TRBV6-5
D gene: NA
J gene: TRBJ1-5
clone size: NA
CDR3 protein: CAGTAGSNQPQHF
CDR3 DNA: TGTGCCGGTACGGCGGGAAGCAATCAGCCCCAGCATTTT

V gene: TRBV19
D gene: TRBD1
J gene: TRBJ2-6
clone size: NA
CDR3 protein: CASSPLGTGPGANVLTF
CDR3 DNA: TGTGCCAGTAGTCCTCTAGGGACAGGGCCCGGGGCCAACGTCCTGACTTTC

V gene: TRBV30
D gene: TRBD1
J gene: TRBJ1-4
clone size: NA
CDR3 protein: CAWRTGTGAEKLFF
CDR3 DNA: TGTGCCTGGAGGACCGGGACAGGGGCTGAAAAACTGTTTTTT

V gene: TRBV7-9
D gene: NA
J gene: TRBJ2-7
clone size: NA
CDR3 protein: CASSLAGSGPTYEQYF
CDR3 DNA: TGTGCCAGCAGCTTAGCGGGGAGCGGGCCTACCTACGAGCAGTACTTC